A single T cell receptor beta chain is shown here with its context. Its antigen is still unknown. Base qualities are not provided; no much larger clone lies one nucleotide away. CDR3 length: 13 amino acids, cysteine to phenylalanine. Only CDR3 DNA remains: 39 bases, in frame from the first base. Between the V and J ends, shortened by 1 base and 11 bases respectively, the junction contains 15 bases. For CDR1 and CDR2, the germline V gene (reference sequence) lists GTSNPN and SVGIG. This record comes from a study of pediatric ulcerative colitis (dated by TCRdb to the late 2010s). Background for the entire study: Of the ulcerative colitis patients, about 7 had pancolitis and two had left-sided colitis, and histology in every patient was consistent with ulcerative colitis. From under ten newly diagnosed, treatment-naive pediatric ulcerative colitis patients and four non-IBD control children, paired blood and rectal samples were collected. By Pediatric Ulcerative Colitis Activity Index, a couple of patients had mild disease, several had moderate disease and three had acute severe colitis.

Using the immunoSEQ TRB Survey service, rearranged CDR3 beta regions were amplified from genomic DNA with multiplex V and J primers. To keep sequencing depth equal across samples, survey-level depth of up to 500,000 reads per sample was applied. The libraries were purified, combined into pools and sequenced with Illumina technology. In the authors' own workflow: immunoSEQ online tools were used for productive clonality, sample overlap, pairwise scatters, CDR3 beta length, V/D/J gene usage and productiveness. Calculated diversity was the number of unique rearrangements divided by total templates times 100; Shannon and Simpson indices were also computed. Principal component analysis was performed on Z-score normalized data with the R prcomp function and the ggbiplot package. Morisita's index was used to measure clonal overlap between blood and rectum within each subject. Drawn from immuneACCESS, this table holds only the in-frame rearrangements with V and J called that TCRdb kept. Clones are partly lost; checked studies trace under half to an unresolved V gene and leave the rest unexplained. Clone size and the V and J calls come from that table; the DNA yielded D and trimming. The table for this sample lists roughly 30,000 clones; roughly 86% of them were counted only once. In total, the top ten clones hold 3.5% to 4.5% of the sample.

Paper-wide results and their limitations: Two rectal CDR3 clonotypes were found in every ulcerative colitis patient but in no control. For technical reasons, blood samples from two patients gave substantially fewer templates, and these samples were excluded from the blood-rectal overlap analysis. Controls, mild-moderate and acute severe colitis patients were separated by rectal repertoire features, and reduced rectal diversity due to clonal expansions was observed in acute severe colitis. The healthy control group was small, consisting of only four individuals. Compared with controls, ulcerative colitis patients showed significantly higher autologous blood-rectal clonal overlap, a finding that suggests increased T cell trafficking to inflamed tissue. Because the repertoires came from total lymphocyte DNA, rare subsets such as regulatory T cells may have patterns that are not reflected.

Before the diagnostic colonoscopy, none of the ulcerative colitis patients had been given immunosuppressive medication. A blood sample was drawn at the time of the colonoscopy. The Wizard kit (Promega) was used to extract genomic DNA from the blood and intestinal samples. Material: blood. Recombination connected TRBV30 to TRBJ1-5; the D segment could be TRBD1, given 5 matching bases. The TCR sequence derives from a boy aged 5-17 years with severe ulcerative colitis. The bases are TGTGCCTGGAGTGAAGAGGGACCTCTGGCCCAGCATTTT. Its product reads: CAWSEEGPLAQHF.